A selection of T cell receptor beta chains follows, all from one sample in a study of T cells in Graves' hyperthyroidism and ophthalmopathy. Each CDR3 protein gets one entry after TCRdb re-called the multiplex PCR reads with MiXCR. The profile shows hundreds of thousands of distinct CDR3 sequences, more than 12% of them singletons. Material: blood. Receptors originate from a woman aged 45-60 years with Graves' ophthalmopathy. CDR3s include the opening cysteine and the closing phenylalanine or tryptophan. D genes are given only for firm matches. Rows give clone size only sometimes, using once, few, many, or a class for an expanded clone.

TRBJ2-3	-	-	TRBV10-3	TGTGCCATCAGGGAAGGGATTGTGACAGATACGCAGTATTTT	CAIREGIVTDTQYF
TRBJ1-2	-	many	TRBV7-2	TGTGCCAGCAGCTTATATTGGGGTGGCTACACCTTC	CASSLYWGGYTF
TRBJ2-7	TRBD1	many	TRBV20-1	TGCAGTGCTAGAAACCTTAAGGGGGACAGACCCTCCTACGAGCAGTACTTC	CSARNLKGDRPSYEQYF
TRBJ2-1	-	-	TRBV29-1	TGCAGCGTTGAAGCCGAGACCACAGGAAATGAGCAGTTCTTC	CSVEAETTGNEQFF
TRBJ1-5	-	few	TRBV4-2	TGTGCCAGCAGCCAAGACTCACAGACGAATCAGCCCCAGCATTTT	CASSQDSQTNQPQHF
TRBJ1-2	TRBD1	few	TRBV20-1	TGCAGTGCTAGAGATGGGTACCAGGGGGAGGGCTACACCTTC	CSARDGYQGEGYTF
TRBJ2-3	TRBD2	few	TRBV4-3	TGCGCCAGCAGCCCCGCGGGACTAGCGGGAATGGCAGATACGCAGTATTTT	CASSPAGLAGMADTQYF
TRBJ1-1	TRBD1	many	TRBV28	TGTGCCAGCAGTTTGATTACAGGGGACACGGAAAAGGAGGCTTTCTTT	CASSLITGDTEKEAFF
TRBJ2-7	TRBD2	-	TRBV10-3	TGTGCCATCACCTCCGGGACTAGCGTCTACGAGCAGTACTTC	CAITSGTSVYEQYF
TRBJ1-3	-	-	TRBV5-1	TGCGCCAGCAGCTTCGGGACAAACTCTGGAAACACCATATATTTT	CASSFGTNSGNTIYF
TRBJ1-5	-	-	TRBV10-3	TGTGCCATCAGTCCCCAGGGGATAGGCAATCAGCCCCAGCATTTT	CAISPQGIGNQPQHF
TRBJ1-5	TRBD1	many	TRBV27	TGTGCCAGCAGTCCCCAGGGGGGGTATAGCAATCAGCCCCAGCATTTT	CASSPQGGYSNQPQHF
TRBJ2-2	-	few	TRBV7-9	TGTGCCAGCAGCCCCGCGGGGGGGGAGCTGTTTTTT	CASSPAGGELFF
TRBJ2-1	-	-	TRBV28	TGTGCCAGCAGTCCCTACGGAAGTAGTAATGAGCAGTTCTTC	CASSPYGSSNEQFF
TRBJ2-5	-	-	TRBV19	TGTGCCAGTAGTACCGACTTCATGGAGACCCAGTACTTC	CASSTDFMETQYF
TRBJ1-1	-	many	TRBV20-1	TGCAGTGCTAGAGAGGGACGGACGAACACTGAAGCTTTCTTT	CSAREGRTNTEAFF
TRBJ1-1	-	many	TRBV18	TGTGCCAGCTCAGCCCAAAACTCGGGAGGCATGAACACTGAAGCTTTCTTT	CASSAQNSGGMNTEAFF
TRBJ1-5	TRBD1	few	TRBV12-3/TRBV12-4	TGTGCCAGCAGTCCAGGGGGCAGTATCCAGCCCCAGCATTTT	CASSPGGSIQPQHF
TRBJ2-5	TRBD2	few	TRBV4-3	TGCGCCAGCAGCCAAGAAAGGACTAGCGGGAGACCCCTACAAGAGACCCAGTACTTC	CASSQERTSGRPLQETQYF
TRBJ1-5	TRBD1	many	TRBV30	TGTGCCTGGAATCAGGGACAGGGAGATCAGCCCCAGCATTTT	CAWNQGQGDQPQHF
TRBJ1-5	TRBD1	-	TRBV24-1	TGTGCCACCAGTGGCAGGGGGTTTCAGCCCCAGCATTTT	CATSGRGFQPQHF
TRBJ2-1	TRBD2	many	TRBV2	TGTGCCAGCACGGGCGGGAGCTCCTACAATGAGCAGTTCTTC	CASTGGSSYNEQFF
TRBJ1-6	TRBD1	few	TRBV20-1	TGCAGTGCTGGGGGGAGTCGACAGGGTTCTTCACCCCTCCACTTT	CSAGGSRQGSSPLHF
TRBJ2-5	-	many	TRBV6-1	TGTGCCAGCAGAACCCGACTGGACAGCACGTTCCAGAAGACCCAGTACTTC	CASRTRLDSTFQKTQYF
TRBJ1-2	-	many	TRBV7-2	TGTGCCAGCAGCCAGGGGCAGCGCAGGGGAGACTATGGCTACACCTTC	CASSQGQRRGDYGYTF
TRBJ2-1	-	many	TRBV14	TGTGCCAGCAGCCAAGGGCTCTACTCCTACAATGAGCAGTTCTTC	CASSQGLYSYNEQFF
TRBJ2-1	-	-	TRBV19	TGTGCCAGTAGTATGGGGCTGGTAAACAATGAGCAGTTCTTC	CASSMGLVNNEQFF
TRBJ1-1	-	many	TRBV5-1	TGCGCCAGCAGCGGATCAGGGTCTCAAGTTCGTACTGAAGCTTTCTTT	CASSGSGSQVRTEAFF
TRBJ2-2	TRBD1	many	TRBV12-3/TRBV12-4	TGTGCCAGCAGCCACAAGCTACAGGGGGCGCGGACCGGGGAGCTGTTTTTT	CASSHKLQGARTGELFF
TRBJ2-2	-	many	TRBV7-2	TGTGCCAGCAGCTTTAGGCAGGCGGGGAACACCGGGGAGCTGTTTTTT	CASSFRQAGNTGELFF
TRBJ2-1	-	few	TRBV9	TGTGCCAGCAGCCCGCCCGCCGGGGCGGGAACCTACAATGAGCAGTTCTTC	CASSPPAGAGTYNEQFF
TRBJ2-1	TRBD2	-	TRBV20-1	TGCAGTGCCACCAACTCTAGCGGGTCCTACAATGAGCAGTTCTTC	CSATNSSGSYNEQFF